A single sample is the source of the 13 T cell receptor beta chains below, sequenced in a study of CD8 T cells in ankylosing spondylitis. Study-wide results and limits: Characteristic of ankylosing spondylitis blood, it appeared, was a TCR beta motif comprising several highly homologous variants.

A single record per CDR3 protein comes from TCRdb applying MiXCR to the 5' RACE reads. The table has hundreds of thousands of distinct CDR3 sequences, 10% to 15% seen once. These receptors are not linked to any known antigen. Sequencing input: blood, either unsorted or a sorted T cell fraction (not recorded which). These receptors were collected from a male donor with ankylosing spondylitis.

This clonotype turned up a few times. The chain combines TRBV7-2 with TRBJ1-5; maybe TRBD1 (5 bases). V lost 3 bases and J 6 bases, leaving 15 bases between the germline ends. Germline V gene data show CDR1 as SGHTA and CDR2 as FQGNSA. The CDR3 has 15 residues. DNA for the CDR3: TGTGCCAGCAGCTTTGATCAATCCCAGGGTCAGCCCCAGCATTTT. Its protein is CASSFDQSQGQPQHF.

This clonotype has a handful of counts. The rearrangement links TRBV5-5 to TRBJ2-7; TRBD1 agrees at 9 bases. Germline CDR1 SGHKS, CDR2 YYEKEE (reference sequence). The V gene end was trimmed by 0 bases and the J gene end by 4 bases; junction bases not matched to a gene: 11. The CDR3 has 17 residues. This CDR3 is CASSLAETGTGLYEQYF. In DNA, the CDR3 is TGTGCCAGCAGCTTGGCAGAGACCGGGACAGGGCTGTACGAGCAGTACTTC.

The chain has TRBV4-3 and TRBJ2-5; 12 bases are a match to TRBD1. This CDR3 contains 17 residues. Per the germline V gene, CDR1 is LGHNA and CDR2 is YSLEER. The J segment lost 4 bases and the V segment lost 0 bases, leaving 6 bases of the junction unmatched. The CDR3 DNA follows: TGCGCCAGCAGCCAAGATTGGGGGACAGGGGGCGCAGAGACCCAGTACTTC. This translates into CASSQDWGTGGAETQYF.

This rearrangement joins TRBV29-1 to TRBJ2-5; TRBD1 might be the D (6 bases). The germline gives CDR1 SQVTM, CDR2 ANQGSEA. Trimming pared 5 bases from V and 3 bases from J, leaving 10 bases between. The CDR3 contains 12 residues. The CDR3 DNA sequence: TGCAGCGTTCTGCCAGGGGAAGAGACCCAGTACTTC. This sequence encodes CSVLPGEETQYF.

This clonotype was seen at least ten times. CDR3 in DNA: TGTGCCAGCAGCCCAAATCGGGAAGACCACAATGAGCAGTTCTTC. Translated, it gives CASSPNREDHNEQFF. The V call is TRBV7-2, the J call TRBJ2-1; maybe TRBD2 (5 bases). V lost 5 bases and J 5 bases, leaving 16 bases between the germline ends. CDR3 length: 15 amino acids. The germline V gene has CDR1 SGHTA and CDR2 FQGNSA. Combining the CDR3 with reference TRBV7-2 and TRBJ2-1 gives the whole variable domain GAGVSQSPSNKVTEKGKDVELRCDPISGHTALYWYRQSLGQGLEFLIYFQGNSAPDKSGLPSDRFSAERTGGSVSTLTIQRTQQEDSAVYLCASSPNREDHNEQFFGPGTRLTVL.

The sample holds a few counts of this clonotype. This sequence joins TRBV18 and TRBJ2-5, with 9 bases lining up with TRBD1. From germline, CDR1 is KGHSH and CDR2 LQKENI. There are 15 residues in the CDR3. Trimming at V came to 1 base and at J to 4 bases, leaving 4 bases not matched to a gene. CDR3 in DNA: TGTGCCAGCTCACCACAGGGACAGGGTGGAGAGACCCAGTACTTC. It codes for CASSPQGQGGETQYF.

The table lists this clonotype with many counts. The gene calls are TRBV4-3 and TRBJ2-1; 13 bases agree with TRBD2. Germline V gives CDR1 LGHNA, CDR2 YSLEER. V shed 4 bases and J 4 bases; nucleotides not matched to a gene: 4. The CDR3 is 16 residues long. This CDR3 is CASSRELAGGYNEQFF. The CDR3 DNA reads TGCGCCAGCAGCCGGGAACTAGCGGGAGGGTACAATGAGCAGTTCTTC.

Many counts were recorded for this clonotype. The chain recombines TRBV7-2 with TRBJ2-1; D ambiguous. V gave up 2 bases and J gave up 5 bases, with 10 bases separating them. The CDR3 length is 14 residues. Germline CDR1 is SGHTA and CDR2 is FQGNSA. In DNA, the CDR3 is TGTGCCAGCAGCTTATCGTGGGTGAACAATGAGCAGTTCTTC. Its translation: CASSLSWVNNEQFF.

A few counts support this clonotype. This chain joins TRBV7-2 and TRBJ1-1, with D possibly being TRBD1 (6 bases). CDR1 and CDR2 from the germline V gene are SGHTA and FQGNSA. This CDR3 has 15 residues. V shed 2 bases and J shed 4 bases, with 14 bases lying between them. CDR3 sequence (DNA): TGTGCCAGCAGCTTAACAGGGAGGGGTTCCACTGAAGCTTTCTTT. As protein: CASSLTGRGSTEAFF.

This clonotype was detected a few times. This chain links TRBV4-2 with TRBJ1-4; TRBD1 agrees at 10 bases. V lost 1 base, J lost 8 bases, and 4 bases stayed unmatched. Germline values: CDR1 LGHNA, CDR2 YNFKEQ. This CDR3 contains 15 residues. In nucleotides, the CDR3 is TGTGCCAGCAGCCAAGGAGGGACAGGGGAGGAAAAACTGTTTTTT. Its protein product is CASSQGGTGEEKLFF.

The chain is built from TRBV4-3 and TRBJ2-1; weak D call: TRBD2 (7 bases). V lost 0 bases and J 7 bases, leaving 19 bases between the germline ends. This CDR3 has 17 amino acids. Germline CDR1 reads LGHNA; CDR2 reads YSLEER. CDR3 coding DNA: TGCGCCAGCAGCCAAGATCCAGGGGCGGGGGTTTGGAATGAGCAGTTCTTC. It translates to CASSQDPGAGVWNEQFF.

This chain joins TRBV20-1 and TRBJ1-5; D unresolved. CDR3 length: 13 residues. The germline CDR1 and CDR2 sequences are DFQATT and SNEGSKA (reference sequence). Trimming cost V 6 bases and J 8 bases, with 17 bases left between them. The CDR3 spells CSATPGPGEPQHF. The CDR3 nucleotides are TGCAGTGCCACCCCGGGCCCTGGGGAGCCCCAGCATTTT.

The chain recombines TRBV6-6 with TRBJ1-1; D is unresolved. The CDR3 spans 13 residues. In germline, CDR1 is MNHNY, CDR2 SVGAGI (reference sequence). Deletions cut 0 bases from V and 5 bases from J, with 7 bases between. The CDR3 nucleotides are TGTGCCAGCAGTTACTCTTGGGTTACTGAAGCTTTCTTT. Translation: CASSYSWVTEAFF.